What follows are 14 T cell receptor beta chains derived from one specimen sequenced in a study of blood T cell repertoires in COVID-19. Produced via immunoSEQ multiplex PCR; TCRdb's table is partial and in-frame only. The repertoire includes around 140,000 clones, about 89% of them detected once, and 2% to 2.5% sits in the top ten. Sample: peripheral blood. The receptors shown here come from a man in his forties or fifties with active COVID-19.

This chain links TRBV18 with TRBJ2-3; D gene unclear. Germline CDR1 is KGHSH and CDR2 is LQKENI. The V and J ends lost 4 bases and 0 bases respectively, with 5 bases between them. CDR3 length: 13 amino acids. CDR3 amino acids: CASSRISTDTQYF. CDR3 DNA sequence: TGTGCCAGCTCACGTATCAGCACAGATACGCAGTATTTT.

This chain connects TRBV2 to TRBJ1-4; D remains ambiguous. The CDR3 contains 16 residues. The V end lost 1 base, the J end lost 0 bases, and 9 bases lay between the germline ends. Germline V gene lookup returns CDR1 SNHLY and CDR2 FYNNEI. The CDR3 spells CASSEGAVATNEKLFF. CDR3 bases: TGTGCCAGCAGTGAAGGTGCAGTCGCAACTAATGAAAAACTGTTTTTT.

This chain connects TRBV7-3 to TRBJ2-2; unclear D gene. V lost 1 base to trimming and J lost 4 bases, with 13 bases between them. Germline values: CDR1 SGHTA, CDR2 FQGTGA. The CDR3 is made up of 16 amino acids. CDR3 protein: CASSLMGSPATGELFF. In DNA form, the CDR3 reads TGTGCCAGCAGCTTAATGGGCTCCCCCGCCACCGGGGAGCTGTTTTTT.

This sequence joins TRBV5-1 and TRBJ2-5; 7 nucleotides agree with TRBD1. The length of the CDR3 is 16 residues. V shed 0 bases and J 0 bases; nucleotides not matched to a gene: 5. Per the germline V gene, CDR1 is SGHRS and CDR2 is YFSETQ. CDR3 nucleotide sequence: TGCGCCAGCAGCTTGGAGGGGGCGACGAACCAAGAGACCCAGTACTTC. It encodes CASSLEGATNQETQYF.

This clone was recorded only once. V and J are TRBV18 and TRBJ1-5; D is perhaps TRBD1 (5 bases). Germline values: CDR1 KGHSH, CDR2 LQKENI. The CDR3 is 14 amino acids. V was clipped by 1 base and J by 1 base, with 5 bases between them. The CDR3 nucleotides are TGTGCCAGCTCACCACAGGGGAGCAATCAGCCCCAGCATTTT. This sequence encodes CASSPQGSNQPQHF.

The chain joins TRBV3-1 (or the pseudogene TRBV3-2) to TRBJ2-7; unclear D gene. With 4 bases removed from V and 3 bases from J, the gap between germline ends came to 4 bases. The CDR3 is made up of 11 amino acids. Germline V gene data show CDR1 as LGHDT and CDR2 as YNNKEL (reference sequence). The CDR3 loop is CASSLNYEQYF. The CDR3 DNA reads TGTGCCAGCAGCCTAAACTACGAGCAGTACTTC.

CDR3 in amino acids: CASSPGYGGNTIYF. Here the CDR3 DNA reads TGTGCCAGCAGCCCGGGTTACGGAGGAAACACCATATATTTT. The chain joins TRBV5-6 to TRBJ1-3; D is uncertain. The germline V and J ends were trimmed by 4 bases and 4 bases, with 12 bases remaining between them. CDR1 is SGHDT, CDR2 YYEEEE, per germline. The CDR3 consists of 14 residues.

This chain connects TRBV2 to TRBJ2-7, with 9 bases aligning to TRBD1. In germline, CDR1 is SNHLY, CDR2 FYNNEI. The CDR3 consists of 12 residues. J lost 3 bases, V lost 8 bases, and 2 bases had no gene match. CDR3 nucleotide sequence: TGTGCCAGCGGGGGACAGGGCTACGAGCAGTACTTC. It is translated as CASGGQGYEQYF.

V and J are TRBV7-2 and TRBJ2-4, with D perhaps TRBD2 (6 bases). Trimming took off 8 bases at V and 5 bases at J, with 13 bases between the two ends. The V gene's germline CDR1 is SGHTA and CDR2 FQGNSA. The CDR3 extends over 13 amino acids. CDR3 bases: TGTGCCAGCTCCCAAGCGGGCCAAAACATTCAGTACTTC. Protein product: CASSQAGQNIQYF.

The rearrangement uses TRBV10-3 and TRBJ1-1; D is perhaps TRBD1 (6 bases). The CDR3 totals 16 residues. Deletions cut 5 bases from V and 0 bases from J, with 16 bases between. CDR1 and CDR2 (germline): ENHRY, SYGVKD. The CDR3 spells CAISTDRPDLNTEAFF. CDR3 DNA: TGTGCCATCAGTACCGACAGGCCCGACTTGAACACTGAAGCTTTCTTT.

CDR3 protein: CASSIVGRLAGDNEQFF. As DNA, the CDR3 is TGTGCCAGTAGTATTGTGGGTAGACTAGCAGGGGACAATGAGCAGTTCTTC. The chain has TRBV19 and TRBJ2-1, with a tentative D call TRBD2 (7 bases). The CDR3 runs 17 residues. The germline V and J ends were trimmed by 3 bases and 5 bases, with 20 bases remaining between them. CDR1 LNHDA and CDR2 SQIVND come from the germline V gene (reference sequence).

The V call is TRBV4-2, the J call TRBJ2-3; TRBD2 matches at 13 bases. This CDR3 contains 17 residues. CDR1 and CDR2 from the germline V gene are LGHNA and YNFKEQ. The V and J ends lost 4 bases and 1 base, in that order; junction bases with no gene match: 5. The CDR3 reads CASSLYGLAGGTDTQYF. The CDR3 nucleotides are TGTGCCAGCAGCCTTTATGGACTAGCGGGGGGCACAGATACGCAGTATTTT.

This clone came up a few times. CDR3 sequence reads: CASSESWGQYNEQFF. Here the CDR3 DNA reads TGTGCCAGCAGTGAATCGTGGGGGCAGTACAATGAGCAGTTCTTC. V and J are TRBV6-1 and TRBJ2-1, with D tentatively TRBD1 (6 bases). V lost 2 bases and J 4 bases, leaving 12 bases between the germline ends. Germline V CDR1 and CDR2: MNHNS, SASEGT. The CDR3 is made up of 15 amino acids.

The V call is TRBV6-1, the J call TRBJ2-5; 8 positions match TRBD1. Unmatched junction bases numbered 6, after V lost 2 bases and J lost 4 bases. CDR1 and CDR2 (germline): MNHNS, SASEGT. There are 15 residues in the CDR3. The CDR3 nucleotides read TGTGCCAGCAGTGAAAGGGTCAGGGGGCGAGAGACCCAGTACTTC. Amino acid sequence: CASSERVRGRETQYF.